This T cell receptor beta chain is drawn from a study of OX40 agonist ivuxolimab in advanced cancers. The CDR3 is made up of 14 amino acids. Trimming removed 7 bases from V and 4 bases from J, with 14 bases in between. Per the germline V gene, CDR1 is MDHEN and CDR2 is SYDVKM. Measured with immunoSEQ multiplex PCR; TCRdb has only the in-frame clones, and not every one. The sample has 28,000 or so clones; 90% are singletons. The chain combines TRBV28 with TRBJ2-1; maybe TRBD2 (5 bases). The TCR originated in an adult with an advanced solid tumor such as melanoma, head and neck, liver or kidney cancer. This material consisted of CD4+ or CD8+ T cells sorted from blood, taken in a trial of the OX40 agonist ivuxolimab. CDR3 sequence reads: CASTRESRYNEQFF. For the CDR3, the DNA is TGTGCCAGCACTAGGGAGAGTCGTTACAATGAGCAGTTCTTC.